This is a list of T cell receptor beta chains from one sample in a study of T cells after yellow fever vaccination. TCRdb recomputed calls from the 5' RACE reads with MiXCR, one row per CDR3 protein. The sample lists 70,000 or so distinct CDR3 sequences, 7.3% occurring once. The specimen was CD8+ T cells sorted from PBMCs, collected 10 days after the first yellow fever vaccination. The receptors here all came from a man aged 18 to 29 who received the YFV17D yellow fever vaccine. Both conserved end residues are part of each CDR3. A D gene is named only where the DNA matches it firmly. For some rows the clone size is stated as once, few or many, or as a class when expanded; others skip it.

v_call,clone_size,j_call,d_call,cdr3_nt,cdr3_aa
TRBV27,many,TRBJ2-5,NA,TGTGCCAGCAGTTTAAAATTTGCAGGAGAGACCCAGTACTTC,CASSLKFAGETQYF
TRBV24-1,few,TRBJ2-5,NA,TGTGCCACCAGTCAGCAGGGTCAAGAGACCCAGTACTTC,CATSQQGQETQYF
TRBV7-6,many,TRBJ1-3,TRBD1,TGTGCCAGCAGCTTAGCCCCAGCTCCGACAGGGGGAAACACCATATATTTT,CASSLAPAPTGGNTIYF
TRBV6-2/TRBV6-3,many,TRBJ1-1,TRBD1,TGTGCCAGCAGTTTCCGACAGGGCTACACTGAAGCTTTCTTT,CASSFRQGYTEAFF
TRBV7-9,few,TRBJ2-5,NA,TGTGCCAGCAGCTTTCAACAGGGTGGGCAAGAGACCCAGTACTTC,CASSFQQGGQETQYF
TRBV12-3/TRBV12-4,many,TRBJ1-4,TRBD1,TGTGCCAGCAGTTCTGAGTCTAGACGAACGGTCGGGACAGATAATGAAAAACTGTTTTTT,CASSSESRRTVGTDNEKLFF
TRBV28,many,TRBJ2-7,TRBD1,TGTGCCAGCAGTGACAGGGGGCTTTCCGAGCAGTACTTC,CASSDRGLSEQYF
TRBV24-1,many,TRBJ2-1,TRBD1,TGTGCCACCAGTGACCCAGGGGGCTCCTACAATGAGCAGTTCTTC,CATSDPGGSYNEQFF
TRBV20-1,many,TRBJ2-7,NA,TGCAGTGCTAGAGTTGCGAGGAGAGGCGAGCAGTACTTC,CSARVARRGEQYF
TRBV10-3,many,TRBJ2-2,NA,TGTGCCATCACTCAGGGGAGCGGGGAGCTGTTTTTT,CAITQGSGELFF
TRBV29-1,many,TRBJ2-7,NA,TGCAGCGTTGGACAGCCCTTTGGATTCGAGCAGTACTTC,CSVGQPFGFEQYF
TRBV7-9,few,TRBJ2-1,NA,TGTGCCAGCAGCTTGGGATACCTCTCCTACAATGAGCAGTTCTTC,CASSLGYLSYNEQFF
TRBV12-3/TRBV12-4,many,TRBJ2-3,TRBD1,TGTGCCAGCAGTAGAAGACAGGGGTCCCCCACAGATACGCAGTATTTT,CASSRRQGSPTDTQYF
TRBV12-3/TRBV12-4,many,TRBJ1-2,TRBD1,TGTGCCAGCAGTTGGGACAGTAACTATGGCTACACCTTC,CASSWDSNYGYTF
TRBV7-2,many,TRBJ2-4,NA,TGTGCCAGCAGCTTGTATTTAGCCAAAAACATTCAGTACTTC,CASSLYLAKNIQYF
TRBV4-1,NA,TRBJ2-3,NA,TGCGCCAGCAGCCAAGTACGTCTGTCGGCAGATACGCAGTATTTT,CASSQVRLSADTQYF
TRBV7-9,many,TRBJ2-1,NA,TGTGCCAGCGGTGACAATGAGCAGTTCTTC,CASGDNEQFF
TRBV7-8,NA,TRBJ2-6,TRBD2,TGTGCCAGCAGAATGGGAGGGGACAACGTCCTGACTTTC,CASRMGGDNVLTF
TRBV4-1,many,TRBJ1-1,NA,TGCGCCAGCAGCCAAGAAGGGATAATCATGAACACTGAAGCTTTCTTT,CASSQEGIIMNTEAFF
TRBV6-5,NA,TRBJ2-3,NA,TGTGCCAGCAGTTACGGGGGTCCAGATACGCAGTATTTT,CASSYGGPDTQYF
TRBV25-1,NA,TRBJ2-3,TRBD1,TGTGCCAGCAGTGCACCGGGACAGGGACGAGATACGCAGTATTTT,CASSAPGQGRDTQYF
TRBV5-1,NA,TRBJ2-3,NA,TGCGCCAGCAGCTTGGCCACCAGGCTTAGCACAGATACGCAGTATTTT,CASSLATRLSTDTQYF
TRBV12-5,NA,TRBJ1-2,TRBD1,TGTGCTAGTGGTACGACAGGGACAACGAGAAACTATGGCTACACCTTC,CASGTTGTTRNYGYTF
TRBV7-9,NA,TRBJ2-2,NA,TGTGCCAGCAGTTGGGTGGACGGGGAGCTGTTTTTT,CASSWVDGELFF
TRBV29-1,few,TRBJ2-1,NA,TGCAGCGTTGGACAGGACTGGAATGAGCAGTTCTTC,CSVGQDWNEQFF
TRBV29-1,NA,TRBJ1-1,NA,TGCAGCGTTGTAGGCCCGCGGGACAAACCTAACACTGAAGCTTTCTTT,CSVVGPRDKPNTEAFF
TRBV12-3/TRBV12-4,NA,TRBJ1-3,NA,TGTGCCACCCCTCGCGGCGGGACCTCTGGAAACACCATATATTTT,CATPRGGTSGNTIYF
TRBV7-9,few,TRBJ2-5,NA,TGTGCCAGCAGCTCCTTCGACAGCCTACAAGAGACCCAGTACTTC,CASSSFDSLQETQYF
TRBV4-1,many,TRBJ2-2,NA,TGCGCCAGCAGCCAAGGACGGTCTGCCGGGGAGCTGTTTTTT,CASSQGRSAGELFF
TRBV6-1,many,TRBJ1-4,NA,TGTGCCAGCAGTCCCACGGACAGCGCAACTAATGAAAAACTGTTTTTT,CASSPTDSATNEKLFF
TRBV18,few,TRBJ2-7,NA,TGTGCCAGCTCCGTAGTGACAGCCACCTTCTCCTACGAGCAGTACTTC,CASSVVTATFSYEQYF
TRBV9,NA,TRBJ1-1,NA,TGTGCCAGCAGCCCCATGAACACTGAAGCTTTCTTT,CASSPMNTEAFF
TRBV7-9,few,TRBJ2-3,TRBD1,TGTGCCAGCAGCCCCCGACCGGGACAGGGGATCCTAGATACGCAGTATTTT,CASSPRPGQGILDTQYF
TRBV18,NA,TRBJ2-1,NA,TGTGCCAGCTCACAAGCCGCGACTCCTAATGAGCAGTTCTTC,CASSQAATPNEQFF
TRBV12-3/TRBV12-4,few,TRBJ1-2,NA,TGTGCCAGCAGTTTAGGGGGTGGTCAGGGCTACACCTTC,CASSLGGGQGYTF
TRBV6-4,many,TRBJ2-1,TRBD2,TGTGCCAGCAGTGATGGGACTAGCGGGGGGGCCAATGAGCAGTTCTTC,CASSDGTSGGANEQFF
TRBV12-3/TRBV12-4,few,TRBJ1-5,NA,TGTGCCAGCAGTTTCGCAGGCATTAGCAATCAGCCCCAGCATTTT,CASSFAGISNQPQHF
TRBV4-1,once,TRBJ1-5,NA,TGCGCCAGCAGCCAAGATCTGAGAGGACCCAATCAGCCCCAGCATTTT,CASSQDLRGPNQPQHF
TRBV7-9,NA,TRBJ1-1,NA,TGTGCCAGCAGCTTACCCCTAAACACTGAAGCTTTCTTT,CASSLPLNTEAFF
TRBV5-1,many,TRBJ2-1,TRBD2,TGCGCCAGCAGCCGGGGACTAGCGCCCTACAATGAGCAGTTCTTC,CASSRGLAPYNEQFF
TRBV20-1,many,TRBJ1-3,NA,TGCAGTGCCCCCGTTTGGGACTCTGGAAACACCATATATTTT,CSAPVWDSGNTIYF
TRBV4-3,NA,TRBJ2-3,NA,TGCGCCAGCAGCCAAGAACCGGCCCCTAGCACAGATACGCAGTATTTT,CASSQEPAPSTDTQYF